A selection of T cell receptor beta chains follows, all from one sample in a study of T cell responses to AZD1222 COVID-19 vaccine. The method was immunoSEQ multiplex PCR; TCRdb's version includes in-frame clones alone and lacks a portion of them. The data contain under 150,000 clones, 93% of them singletons. This specimen consisted of peripheral blood, obtained on day 0 of AZD1222 vaccination. These receptors came from an adult in good health. The CDR3 runs from the conserved cysteine through the conserved F or W. Fields, in order: D gene, V gene, clone size, J gene, CDR3 protein, CDR3 DNA. The D gene is left open where the match is weak. Size is omitted from some rows. Given values are once, few, many or a class for expanded clones.

.,TRBV12-3/TRBV12-4,.,TRBJ1-2,CASSTTQNYGYTF,TGTGCCAGCAGCACAACGCAGAACTATGGCTACACCTTC
TRBD2,TRBV6-5,.,TRBJ2-5,CASSLLAGGGFETQYF,TGTGCCAGCAGTTTACTAGCGGGAGGTGGTTTTGAGACCCAGTACTTC
TRBD1,TRBV5-1,.,TRBJ2-7,CASSPNDRAEQYF,TGCGCCAGCAGCCCCAATGACAGGGCCGAGCAGTACTTC
.,TRBV29-1,.,TRBJ2-1,CSVNSGLGNEQFF,TGCAGCGTTAATTCGGGACTTGGGAATGAGCAGTTCTTC
.,TRBV30,.,TRBJ2-5,CAWGLTQETQYF,TGTGCCTGGGGGCTGACGCAAGAGACCCAGTACTTC
.,TRBV7-9,.,TRBJ1-1,CASTPVLNTEAFF,TGTGCCAGCACCCCCGTACTAAACACTGAAGCTTTCTTT
.,TRBV9,.,TRBJ1-1,CASSQGRRNTEAFF,TGTGCCAGCAGTCAGGGAAGAAGAAACACTGAAGCTTTCTTT
.,TRBV7-8,.,TRBJ2-7,CASNPEFGPGYEQYF,TGTGCCAGCAACCCAGAATTTGGGCCGGGATACGAGCAGTACTTC
.,TRBV7-9,.,TRBJ1-2,CASSPPRGNGYTF,TGTGCCAGCAGCCCTCCTCGGGGGAATGGCTACACCTTC
TRBD2,TRBV10-3,.,TRBJ2-3,CAIGLAEDTQYF,TGTGCCATAGGACTAGCGGAAGATACGCAGTATTTT
.,TRBV20-1,once,TRBJ1-4,CSASGPKNEKLFF,TGCAGTGCTAGTGGCCCGAAGAATGAAAAACTGTTTTTT
.,TRBV7-8,.,TRBJ1-3,CASSLSAFGSGNTIYF,TGTGCCAGCAGCTTATCGGCCTTTGGGTCTGGAAACACCATATATTTT